What follows are 24 T cell receptor beta chains derived from one specimen sequenced in a study of naive and memory T cell subsets. Two oligonucleotides, mixed equimolar, formed the beta constant-region primer covering TRBC1 and TRBC2. Ligated cDNA was amplified by four rounds of PCR with nested alpha and beta constant-region primers and SP2. One entry per CDR3 protein, called by TCRdb with MiXCR from the UMI-ligation and nested PCR reads. The table includes roughly 3,000 distinct CDR3 sequences, roughly 4.8% detected once. Material for sequencing was CD4+ TEMRA cells from blood. Subset indicated: effector memory re-expressing CD45RA, CD45RA+ CD27-. The receptors stem from a human donor in good health.

This clonotype was recorded at least ten times. The chain joins TRBV24-1 to TRBJ2-5, with 7 bases matching TRBD2. The germline CDR1 and CDR2 sequences are KGHDR and SFDVKD. The CDR3 length is 15 residues. The J segment lost 5 bases and the V segment lost 4 bases, leaving 9 bases of the junction unmatched. The CDR3 here is CATSDPGEGPETQYF. The CDR3 coding sequence is TGTGCCACCAGTGACCCTGGGGAGGGGCCGGAGACCCAGTACTTC.

This clonotype was detected a few times. The V call is TRBV6-2 or TRBV6-3, the J call TRBJ1-5; D is perhaps TRBD1 (6 bases). The CDR3 sequence is 14 residues long. Trimming took off 5 bases at V and 4 bases at J, with 12 bases between the two ends. Germline V gives CDR1 MNHEY, CDR2 SVGEGT. The CDR3 is CASSRQAGNQPQHF. The CDR3 nucleotides are TGTGCCAGCAGTCGACAGGCAGGTAATCAGCCCCAGCATTTT.

In its sample, this clonotype was seen many times. The CDR3 region is CASSEGLAGSGDTQYF. DNA of the CDR3: TGTGCCAGCAGCGAGGGACTAGCGGGGAGTGGTGATACGCAGTATTTT. V and J are TRBV6-6 and TRBJ2-3, with 13 bases that match TRBD2. After removal of 6 bases from V and 6 bases from J, the junction contained 9 bases not matched to a gene. Germline assignment: CDR1 MNHNY and CDR2 SVGAGI (reference sequence). This CDR3 is 16 amino acids long.

This clonotype has at least ten counts. The chain uses TRBV29-1 and TRBJ2-1; 10 bases match TRBD1. V lost 3 bases to trimming and J lost 6 bases; unmatched junction nucleotides: 8. This CDR3 region has 15 residues. Germline CDR1 is SQVTM and CDR2 is ANQGSEA. CDR3 amino acids: CSVEKDRGLGNEQFF. In DNA, the CDR3 is TGCAGCGTTGAGAAAGACAGGGGGCTTGGCAATGAGCAGTTCTTC.

By sample share, this clonotype is medium-sized (0.01 to 0.1%). This chain joins TRBV20-1 and TRBJ2-1; 8 bases line up with TRBD2. CDR3 length: 11 residues. Trimming removed 4 bases from V and 12 bases from J; junction bases left unmatched: 5. The germline V gene encodes CDR1 DFQATT and CDR2 SNEGSKA (reference sequence). CDR3 in DNA: TGCAGTGCTATCGGACTAGCAGTGCAGTTCTTC. Translating gives CSAIGLAVQFF.

Relative to its sample, this clonotype is medium-sized (0.01 to 0.1%). This chain joins TRBV20-1 and TRBJ2-1; TRBD2 matches 10 bases. V shed 5 bases and J 8 bases; nucleotides not matched to a gene: 9. CDR3 length: 14 amino acids. Germline V gives CDR1 DFQATT, CDR2 SNEGSKA (reference sequence). The CDR3 sequence: CSALWLAGEHEQFF. Here the CDR3 DNA reads TGCAGTGCTTTGTGGCTAGCGGGAGAGCATGAGCAGTTCTTC.

This clonotype was detected ten times or more. The chain couples TRBV5-5 to TRBJ1-1, with D possibly matching TRBD1 (5 bases). The V and J ends lost 3 bases and 4 bases respectively, with 7 bases between them. CDR1 and CDR2 (germline): SGHKS, YYEKEE (reference sequence). The CDR3 is 12 amino acids. CDR3 nucleotides: TGTGCCAGCAGCTGGGGGGGCACTGAAGCTTTCTTT. It is translated as CASSWGGTEAFF. The complete variable domain, with remaining parts taken from reference TRBV5-5 and TRBJ1-1, reads DAGVTQSPTHLIKTRGQQVTLRCSPISGHKSVSWYQQVLGQGPQFIFQYYEKEERGRGNFPDRFSARQFPNYSSELNVNALLLGDSALYLCASSWGGTEAFFGQGTRLTVV.

The chain joins TRBV27 to TRBJ2-1; D may be TRBD2 (6 bases). The CDR3 covers 15 residues. Looked up from germline, CDR1 is MNHEY and CDR2 is SMNVEV (reference sequence). The V gene lost 5 bases and the J gene lost 4 bases, with 15 bases spanning the gap. The CDR3: CASSLRETPYNEQFF. Written as DNA, the CDR3 is TGTGCCAGCAGTCTCCGGGAGACACCGTACAATGAGCAGTTCTTC.

The chain employs TRBV20-1 and TRBJ2-2; 7 positions agree with TRBD2. The J segment lost 3 bases and the V segment lost 3 bases, leaving 7 bases of the junction unmatched. This CDR3 is built from 15 residues. Per germline, CDR1 DFQATT and CDR2 SNEGSKA (reference sequence). CDR3 amino acids: CSASRGERDTGELFF. In DNA form, the CDR3 reads TGCAGTGCTAGTCGGGGGGAGCGGGACACCGGGGAGCTGTTTTTT.

By share of the sample, this clonotype is medium-sized. The rearrangement joins TRBV5-4 to TRBJ2-7; D might be TRBD1 (6 bases). Trimming left V 4 bases short and J 5 bases short, with 13 bases between. The CDR3 contains 13 residues. Germline CDR1 and CDR2: SGHNT and YYREEE (reference sequence). The CDR3, as DNA: TGTGCCAGCAGCGGAGTGGGGGCCCACGAGCAGTACTTC. Translating it yields CASSGVGAHEQYF.

In its sample, this clonotype was seen many times. The chain recombines TRBV2 with TRBJ2-7, with a tentative D call TRBD2 (6 bases). Germline values: CDR1 SNHLY, CDR2 FYNNEI. The V and J ends lost 3 bases and 2 bases respectively, with 14 bases between them. CDR3 length: 15 amino acids. CDR3 loop: CASSDIGGRTYEQYF. DNA for the CDR3: TGTGCCAGCAGTGATATCGGAGGGAGGACCTACGAGCAGTACTTC.

By share, this clonotype ranks as medium-sized. The rearrangement joins TRBV30 to TRBJ1-2; D is perhaps TRBD1 (5 bases). V gave up 0 bases and J gave up 0 bases, with 8 bases separating them. Germline CDR1 reads GTSNPN; CDR2 reads SVGIG (reference sequence). The CDR3 runs 14 residues. CDR3 coding DNA: TGTGCCTGGAGTGTAAGGGGCGCTAACTATGGCTACACCTTC. Its translation is CAWSVRGANYGYTF.

This clonotype was seen at least ten times. The chain is built from TRBV5-8 and TRBJ1-5; D gene ambiguous. Trimming removed 0 bases from V and 1 base from J, with 2 bases in between. CDR3 length: 13 residues. The germline gives CDR1 SGHTS, CDR2 YDEGEE. The CDR3, as DNA: TGTGCCAGCAGCTTGGGGAGCAATCAGCCCCAGCATTTT. Its protein is CASSLGSNQPQHF.

There are many counts of this clonotype. The J gene is TRBJ1-6, the V gene TRBV27; perhaps TRBD1 as D (6 bases). The V gene lost 4 bases and the J gene lost 5 bases, with 15 bases spanning the gap. This CDR3 is 16 amino acids long. Germline CDR1 MNHEY, CDR2 SMNVEV (reference sequence). As DNA, the CDR3 is TGTGCCAGCAGTTCTTATGTTGGACAGAATAATTCACCCCTCCACTTT. It specifies CASSSYVGQNNSPLHF.

By proportion, this clonotype is large. The chain couples TRBV18 to TRBJ2-7; possibly TRBD1 or TRBD2 for D (6 bases each). Per germline, CDR1 KGHSH and CDR2 LQKENI. The CDR3 runs 13 residues. V dropped 2 bases and J dropped 7 bases, with 12 bases sitting between them. The CDR3 DNA follows: TGTGCCAGCTCACCAAGGAGGGGGATGGAGCAGTACTTC. As protein: CASSPRRGMEQYF.

By sample fraction, this clonotype is medium-sized. This chain connects TRBV7-9 to TRBJ1-6; D unclear. Looked up from germline, CDR1 is SEHNR and CDR2 is FQNEAQ (reference sequence). V gave up 5 bases and J gave up 10 bases, with 24 bases separating them. The CDR3 covers 17 residues. The CDR3 reads CASSPGLYWEVGSPLHF. In DNA form, the CDR3 reads TGTGCCAGCAGCCCTGGACTGTACTGGGAAGTTGGGTCACCCCTCCACTTT.

This clonotype showed up many times. This chain joins TRBV12-3 or TRBV12-4 and TRBJ2-3; a weak D match, TRBD2 (6 bases). The V end was cut by 7 bases, the J end by 4 bases, with 27 bases between. This CDR3 contains 18 residues. CDR3: CASNYRRGSGLMADTQYF. The CDR3 DNA reads TGTGCCAGCAACTATAGACGTGGTAGCGGACTGATGGCAGATACGCAGTATTTT.

In this sample, this clonotype turned up many times. The V call is TRBV14, the J call TRBJ1-6, with 7 bases identical to TRBD1. This CDR3 region has 15 residues. Germline V lookup: CDR1 SGHDN, CDR2 FVKESK. Germline trimming cut 0 bases from V and 9 bases from J; bases unmatched to any gene: 5. In DNA, the CDR3 is TGTGCCAGCAGCCAAGATCCAGGGGGTCGTTCACCCCTCCACTTT. It encodes CASSQDPGGRSPLHF.

The chain links TRBV7-2 to TRBJ2-5; D gene uncertain. Trimming removed 2 bases from V and 5 bases from J, with 12 bases in between. This CDR3 has 14 residues. CDR1 and CDR2 from the germline V gene are SGHTA and FQGNSA. The chain's CDR3 is CASSLPDLLETQYF. Here the CDR3 DNA reads TGTGCCAGCAGCTTACCTGACTTGCTTGAGACCCAGTACTTC.

This clonotype was detected a few times. The chain is built from TRBV30 and TRBJ2-3; D is undetermined. This CDR3 spans 11 amino acids. Germline V gene data show CDR1 as GTSNPN and CDR2 as SVGIG (reference sequence). The V gene lost 6 bases and the J gene lost 4 bases, with 8 bases spanning the gap. CDR3 sequence: CACKWSDTQYF. As DNA, the CDR3 is TGTGCCTGCAAGTGGTCAGATACGCAGTATTTT.

This clonotype is judged medium-sized. This sequence joins TRBV7-2 and TRBJ2-3, with 9 bases aligning to TRBD2. CDR1 is SGHTA and CDR2 is FQGNSA in the germline V gene. V shed 1 base, J shed 4 bases, and the junction held 6 bases outside the gene matches. This CDR3 region has 16 residues. DNA of the CDR3: TGTGCCAGCAGCTTAGTCGGCGGGAGGGCCCCAGATACGCAGTATTTT. This encodes CASSLVGGRAPDTQYF.

This clonotype qualifies as medium-sized. This chain uses TRBV28 with TRBJ2-2; 16 bases are shared with TRBD2. The CDR3 runs 18 residues. The germline V gene has CDR1 MDHEN and CDR2 SYDVKM. After removal of 6 bases from V and 7 bases from J, the junction contained 11 bases not matched to a gene. CDR3 region: CASSPGTSGRAYSGELFF. In DNA, the CDR3 is TGTGCCAGCAGCCCCGGGACTAGCGGGAGGGCCTATAGCGGGGAGCTGTTTTTT.

This clonotype has at least ten counts. The chain links TRBV14 to TRBJ2-3; no clear D gene. There are 15 residues in the CDR3. Germline V gene sequence: CDR1 SGHDN, CDR2 FVKESK. Deletions cut 3 bases from V and 2 bases from J, with 12 bases between. The CDR3 sequence is CASSQRGSPTDTQYF. The CDR3 bases are TGTGCCAGCAGCCAGAGAGGATCCCCCACAGATACGCAGTATTTT.

This clonotype came up many times. The chain employs TRBV5-1 and TRBJ1-4; D unclear. The length of the CDR3 is 14 residues. The germline gives CDR1 SGHRS, CDR2 YFSETQ. V gave up 2 bases and J gave up 11 bases, with 16 bases separating them. The CDR3 DNA follows: TGCGCCAGCAGCTTAGCCGAAGACGGGGAGAAACTGTTTTTT. The encoded protein is CASSLAEDGEKLFF.